Listed below are T cell receptor beta chains from one sample, sequenced in a study of shared clonotypes between healthy human individuals. Some clones are missing from TCRdb's copy, which holds only in-frame ones; the method was immunoSEQ multiplex PCR. The sample lists hundreds of thousands of clones; around 95% were seen once. The sequencing input was naive CD8+ T cells sorted from blood. The receptors stem from a woman in her thirties in good health. Both conserved end residues are trimmed from each CDR3. The order of the fields is J gene, V gene, CDR3 protein.

>TRBJ1-1|TRBV10-2
ASHWQPNTEAF
>TRBJ1-3|TRBV5-6
ASSEATGSGNTIY
>TRBJ2-6|TRBV13
ASSFLGEAGANVLT
>TRBJ2-1|TRBV6-4
ASSGTSGDDEQF
>TRBJ2-1|TRBV27
ASSLGLAGDEQF
>TRBJ1-2|TRBV9
ASTPGGGLYYGYT
>TRBJ1-5|TRBV19
ASSNSNQPQH
>TRBJ2-3|TRBV19
ASSISGVGTDTQY
>.|TRBV7-9
ASSSGDRPDYEQY
>TRBJ2-7|TRBV3-1/TRBV3-2
ASSPGQD
>TRBJ2-3|TRBV6-6
ASSYSGGIADTQY
>TRBJ2-3|TRBV7-8
ASSLGTSGGTDTQY
>TRBJ2-1|TRBV2
ASSERGNEQF
>TRBJ2-5|TRBV18
ASSPSGGSETQY
>TRBJ1-1|TRBV9
ASSEADNTEAF
>TRBJ1-1|TRBV27
ASSSGRGTGNTEAF
>TRBJ2-7|TRBV6-5
ASSVGNYEQY
>TRBJ2-2|TRBV2
ASSEGPGLAGVGELF
>TRBJ2-5|TRBV7-6
ASSLVREETQY
>TRBJ2-7|TRBV5-6
ASSLSGKDYEQY
>TRBJ2-7|TRBV5-6
ASSPGTSAYEQY
>.|TRBV19
ASSPASGSYEQY
>TRBJ2-4|TRBV5-1
ASSGTRENIQY
>TRBJ2-7|TRBV5-6
ASSLGSSYEQY
>TRBJ2-7|TRBV28
ASSFRSGDEQY
>TRBJ1-3|TRBV28
ATIDRGLNTIY
>TRBJ2-7|TRBV7-9
ASSFGYNEQY
>TRBJ2-1|TRBV15
ATTSAGQNINEQF
>TRBJ2-7|TRBV28
ASSDRTRNYEQY
>TRBJ2-1|TRBV4-1
ASSPVKSSYNEQF